The TCR beta chain under discussion was sequenced for a study of shared clonotypes between healthy human individuals. Looking at the study overall: CD4 naive and memory got three plates each, CD8 naive two, CD8 memory one.

Study conclusions and caveats: Clonotype sharing among donors was expected to depend on sequencing depth.

CD45RO negativity and positive selection for CCR7 defined naive CD8 cells, a population that excluded terminally differentiated effector memory CD45RA+ cells. The table came from immunoSEQ multiplex PCR; TCRdb's copy has only in-frame clones and leaves some out. The table has roughly 550,000 clones, just under 97% seen once. The CDR3 length is 15 residues. Trimming cost V 5 bases and J 6 bases; bases outside gene matches: 10. CDR1 and CDR2 (germline): MGHRA, YSYEKL. On this clone itself: Its target is not known.

The V call is TRBV4-1, the J call TRBJ2-1, with 7 bases matching TRBD1. The source material was naive CD8+ T cells sorted from blood. The TCR originated in a woman in her twenties or thirties in good health. CDR3 sequence (DNA): TGCGCCAGCAGCAGAACAGGGGAGAGGGGCAATGAGCAGTTCTTC. It encodes CASSRTGERGNEQFF.